The rows below give T cell receptor beta chains drawn from one sample of a study of cytomegalovirus exposure and HLA in healthy donors. The method was immunoSEQ multiplex PCR; TCRdb's version includes in-frame clones alone and lacks a portion of them. Of 150,000 to 200,000 clones listed, 86% were seen once; the top ten hold over 1.1%. Input material: PBMCs. The source is a young woman in good health and CMV-seronegative. Each CDR3 is given with its conserved first and last residue. The D gene is left open where the match is weak. Size tells how often a clone was seen (once, few, many) or the class of an expanded clone, and some rows leave it out.

abundance: .; d_gene: TRBD2; v_gene: TRBV5-1; j_gene: TRBJ2-5; CDR3aa: CASSRKGLADIQETQYF; CDR3nt: TGCGCCAGCAGCCGGAAGGGGCTAGCGGATATCCAAGAGACCCAGTACTTC
abundance: few; d_gene: .; v_gene: TRBV12-5; j_gene: TRBJ1-1; CDR3aa: CASGLGTLNTEAFF; CDR3nt: TGTGCTAGTGGTTTGGGAACTCTGAACACTGAAGCTTTCTTT
abundance: .; d_gene: TRBD1; v_gene: TRBV6-1; j_gene: TRBJ1-4; CDR3aa: CASSEVWQGDEKLFF; CDR3nt: TGTGCCAGCAGTGAAGTTTGGCAGGGGGATGAAAAACTGTTTTTT
abundance: .; d_gene: .; v_gene: TRBV12-5; j_gene: TRBJ1-5; CDR3aa: CASAPLDQPQHF; CDR3nt: TGTGCTAGTGCACCACTAGATCAGCCCCAGCATTTT
abundance: .; d_gene: TRBD1; v_gene: TRBV29-1; j_gene: TRBJ1-2; CDR3aa: CSVLTGTGVDYGYTF; CDR3nt: TGCAGCGTTCTAACTGGGACAGGGGTGGACTATGGCTACACCTTC
abundance: .; d_gene: TRBD1; v_gene: TRBV18; j_gene: TRBJ1-1; CDR3aa: CASSRGQGWTEAFF; CDR3nt: TGTGCCAGCTCACGTGGACAGGGGTGGACTGAAGCTTTCTTT
abundance: .; d_gene: .; v_gene: TRBV19; j_gene: TRBJ2-3; CDR3aa: CASSSRLVINTDTQYF; CDR3nt: TGTGCCAGTAGTTCAAGACTAGTGATCAACACAGATACGCAGTATTTT
abundance: few; d_gene: .; v_gene: TRBV25-1; j_gene: TRBJ1-1; CDR3aa: CASSESTEAFF; CDR3nt: TGTGCCAGCAGTGAGTCTACTGAAGCTTTCTTT
abundance: .; d_gene: .; v_gene: TRBV6-1; j_gene: TRBJ2-7; CDR3aa: CASSAIGTTYEQYF; CDR3nt: TGTGCCAGCAGCGCCATCGGGACAACCTACGAGCAGTACTTC
abundance: .; d_gene: TRBD1; v_gene: TRBV7-9; j_gene: TRBJ1-5; CDR3aa: CASSSPDRGGSNQPQHF; CDR3nt: TGTGCCAGCAGCTCCCCGGACAGGGGAGGCAGCAATCAGCCCCAGCATTTT
abundance: .; d_gene: .; v_gene: TRBV5-4; j_gene: TRBJ1-1; CDR3aa: CASSLGWAGNTEAFF; CDR3nt: TGTGCCAGCAGCTTGGGGTGGGCAGGGAACACTGAAGCTTTCTTT
abundance: .; d_gene: TRBD2; v_gene: TRBV4-1; j_gene: TRBJ2-2; CDR3aa: CASSRFGAGAESGELFF; CDR3nt: TGCGCCAGCAGCCGATTCGGGGCGGGAGCGGAATCCGGGGAGCTGTTTTTT
abundance: .; d_gene: .; v_gene: TRBV5-1; j_gene: TRBJ1-1; CDR3aa: CASSLLVLNTEAFF; CDR3nt: TGCGCCAGCAGCTTGTTAGTATTGAACACTGAAGCTTTCTTT
abundance: .; d_gene: TRBD1; v_gene: TRBV19; j_gene: TRBJ1-2; CDR3aa: CATRTGEDGYTF; CDR3nt: TGTGCCACCAGGACAGGGGAGGATGGCTACACCTTC
abundance: .; d_gene: .; v_gene: TRBV6-1; j_gene: TRBJ2-3; CDR3aa: CASSPVGGVGDTQYF; CDR3nt: TGTGCCAGCAGCCCCGTAGGGGGGGTAGGGGATACGCAGTATTTT
abundance: .; d_gene: TRBD1; v_gene: TRBV27; j_gene: TRBJ1-5; CDR3aa: CASSFFFYVRTEGAVQPQHF; CDR3nt: TGTGCCAGCAGTTTTTTTTTCTACGTTAGGACCGAGGGGGCGGTTCAGCCCCAGCATTTT
abundance: .; d_gene: .; v_gene: TRBV4-1; j_gene: TRBJ1-5; CDR3aa: CASSLKNQPQHF; CDR3nt: TGCGCCAGCAGCCTTAAAAATCAGCCCCAGCATTTT
abundance: .; d_gene: TRBD1; v_gene: TRBV6-6; j_gene: TRBJ2-5; CDR3aa: CASSYSTGVQHETQYF; CDR3nt: TGTGCCAGCAGTTACTCGACAGGGGTTCAACATGAGACCCAGTACTTC
abundance: .; d_gene: TRBD1; v_gene: TRBV11-2; j_gene: TRBJ1-6; CDR3aa: CASTLGQGLTPLHF; CDR3nt: TGTGCCAGCACCCTTGGACAGGGGTTAACACCCCTCCACTTT
abundance: .; d_gene: TRBD1; v_gene: TRBV14; j_gene: TRBJ1-2; CDR3aa: CASSPHSQGAFYGYTF; CDR3nt: TGTGCCAGCAGCCCTCATTCACAGGGGGCTTTCTATGGCTACACCTTC
abundance: .; d_gene: TRBD2; v_gene: TRBV5-4; j_gene: TRBJ2-7; CDR3aa: CASRDGTSGSYEQYF; CDR3nt: TGTGCCAGCAGAGACGGGACTAGCGGGAGTTACGAGCAGTACTTC
abundance: .; d_gene: TRBD1; v_gene: TRBV19; j_gene: TRBJ2-5; CDR3aa: CASSPTGDWSQETQYF; CDR3nt: TGTGCCAGTAGTCCGACAGGGGATTGGAGCCAAGAGACCCAGTACTTC
abundance: .; d_gene: .; v_gene: TRBV2; j_gene: TRBJ2-7; CDR3aa: CASVAGVGWEQYF; CDR3nt: TGTGCCAGCGTGGCAGGGGTGGGTTGGGAGCAGTACTTC
abundance: once; d_gene: .; v_gene: TRBV27; j_gene: TRBJ1-1; CDR3aa: CASKSTGGPNTEAFF; CDR3nt: TGTGCCAGCAAATCAACGGGGGGGCCGAACACTGAAGCTTTCTTT
abundance: .; d_gene: TRBD1; v_gene: TRBV7-8; j_gene: TRBJ1-1; CDR3aa: CASSVPGQPYSDTEAFF; CDR3nt: TGTGCCAGCAGCGTCCCGGGACAGCCCTATTCGGACACTGAAGCTTTCTTT
abundance: .; d_gene: .; v_gene: TRBV7-2; j_gene: TRBJ2-7; CDR3aa: CASSLAKGFLEQYF; CDR3nt: TGTGCCAGCAGCTTAGCTAAGGGGTTTCTCGAGCAGTACTTC
abundance: .; d_gene: .; v_gene: TRBV7-2; j_gene: TRBJ1-1; CDR3aa: CASSWVQGAEAFF; CDR3nt: TGTGCCAGCAGCTGGGTACAGGGAGCTGAAGCTTTCTTT